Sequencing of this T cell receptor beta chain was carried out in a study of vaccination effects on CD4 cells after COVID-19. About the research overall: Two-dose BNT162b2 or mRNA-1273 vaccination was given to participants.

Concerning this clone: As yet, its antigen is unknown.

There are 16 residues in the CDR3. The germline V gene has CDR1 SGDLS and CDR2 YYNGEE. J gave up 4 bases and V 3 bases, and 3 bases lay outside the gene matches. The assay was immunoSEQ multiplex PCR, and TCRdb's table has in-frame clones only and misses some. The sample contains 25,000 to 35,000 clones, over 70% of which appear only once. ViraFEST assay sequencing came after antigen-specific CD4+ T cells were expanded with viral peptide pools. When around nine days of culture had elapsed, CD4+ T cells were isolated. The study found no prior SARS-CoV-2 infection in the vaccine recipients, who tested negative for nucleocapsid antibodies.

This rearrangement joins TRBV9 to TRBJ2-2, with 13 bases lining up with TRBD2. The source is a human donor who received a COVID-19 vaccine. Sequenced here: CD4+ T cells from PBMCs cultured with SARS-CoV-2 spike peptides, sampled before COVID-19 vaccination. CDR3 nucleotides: TGTGCCAGCAGCGCCCGGACTAGCGGGAGCACCGGGGAGCTGTTTTTT. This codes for CASSARTSGSTGELFF.